These 12 T cell receptor beta chains were sequenced from one sample in a study of CD8 T cells in Susac syndrome. A quantity of roughly 0.5 to 1 ug RNA underwent reverse transcription using random hexamers. A single record per CDR3 protein comes from TCRdb applying MiXCR to the immunoSEQ multiplex PCR reads. This sample yields about 160,000 distinct CDR3 sequences, of which roughly 94% are seen a single time; 0.09% to 0.1% belongs to the top ten. Source material: CD4+ T cells from PBMCs. The receptors come from a human donor with multiple sclerosis.

V usage is TRBV5-1 and J usage is TRBJ2-7; 9 bases line up with TRBD2. Germline assignment: CDR1 SGHRS and CDR2 YFSETQ. V was pared by 3 bases and J by 3 bases, with 10 bases of the junction left unmatched. The CDR3 runs 16 residues. Here the CDR3 DNA reads TGCGCCAGCAGCTACGGGGGCGCGGGAGGGCTCTACGAGCAGTACTTC. It yields the protein CASSYGGAGGLYEQYF.

The chain uses TRBV7-2 and TRBJ1-1; D possibly corresponds to TRBD1 (5 bases). Deletions cut 1 base from V and 4 bases from J, with 13 bases between. This CDR3 contains 15 residues. Germline CDR1 SGHTA, CDR2 FQGNSA. The CDR3: CASSLVGALGTEAFF. The CDR3 region has the DNA TGTGCCAGCAGCTTAGTCGGGGCCCTGGGCACTGAAGCTTTCTTT.

The V and J genes are TRBV25-1 and TRBJ1-2; D perhaps matches TRBD1 (5 bases). The germline V gene has CDR1 MGHDK and CDR2 SYGVNS. V lost 3 bases and J 5 bases, leaving 19 bases between the germline ends. This CDR3 spans 16 amino acids. The CDR3 DNA is TGTGCCAGCAGTGAGGCCGGGGGAGGGCGAACATATGGCTACACCTTC. Its protein is CASSEAGGGRTYGYTF.

CDR3 bases: TGTGCCAGCAGTTTATGGAGGGCTGGCTACACCTTC. It yields the protein CASSLWRAGYTF. The chain uses TRBV12-3 or TRBV12-4 and TRBJ1-2; D remains unclear. The V end was cut by 2 bases, the J end by 7 bases, with 8 bases between. The CDR3 loop spans 12 amino acids.

V is TRBV19 and J is TRBJ1-4, with 7 bases identical to TRBD1. The CDR3 length is 14 residues. CDR1 and CDR2 (germline): LNHDA, SQIVND (reference sequence). V was clipped by 7 bases and J by 7 bases; unmatched bases: 9. The CDR3 DNA reads TGTGCCAGTAATGAGAACAGGGGAAGTGAAAAACTGTTTTTT. The encoded protein is CASNENRGSEKLFF. The whole variable domain, remainder taken from reference TRBV19 and TRBJ1-4, is DGGITQSPKYLFRKEGQNVTLSCEQNLNHDAMYWYRQDPGQGLRLIYYSQIVNDFQKGDIAEGYSVSREKKESFPLTVTSAQKNPTAFYLCASNENRGSEKLFFGSGTQLSVL.

The gene calls are TRBV28 and TRBJ1-1, with D hard to call. CDR3 length: 15 residues. V dropped 4 bases and J dropped 3 bases, with 15 bases sitting between them. Germline V gene sequence: CDR1 MDHEN, CDR2 SYDVKM. In DNA, the CDR3 is TGTGCCAGCAGTTCTTACCAGGCGGGTTACACTGAAGCTTTCTTT. Amino acids: CASSSYQAGYTEAFF.

This chain links TRBV28 with TRBJ1-2; D possibly corresponds to TRBD1 (5 bases). Germline V CDR1 and CDR2: MDHEN, SYDVKM. This CDR3 spans 11 amino acids. V shed 11 bases and J shed 2 bases, with 9 bases lying between them. CDR3 protein: CAGGGNYGYTF. In DNA form, the CDR3 reads TGTGCCGGCGGGGGGAACTATGGCTACACCTTC.

V gene TRBV7-9 combines with J gene TRBJ1-2; unclear D gene. The CDR3 spans 14 residues. Trimming left V 4 bases short and J 4 bases short, with 13 bases between. The germline CDR1 and CDR2 sequences are SEHNR and FQNEAQ (reference sequence). This CDR3 reads CASSSGMSVYGYTF. The CDR3 coding sequence is TGTGCCAGCAGCTCCGGGATGTCGGTCTATGGCTACACCTTC.

This clonotype has a handful of counts. The chain uses TRBV6-6 and TRBJ2-5, with TRBD2 matching 7 bases. Germline V CDR1 and CDR2: MNHNY, SVGAGI (reference sequence). The V and J ends lost 5 bases and 7 bases, in that order; junction bases with no gene match: 4. The CDR3 length is 12 residues. The CDR3 sequence is CASSRGVGTQYF. DNA for the CDR3: TGTGCCAGCAGTCGGGGGGTTGGGACCCAGTACTTC.

This clonotype was observed a few times. The chain carries TRBV7-2 and TRBJ2-5, with 7 bases lining up with TRBD1. The germline CDR1 and CDR2 sequences are SGHTA and FQGNSA. The V segment lost 1 base and the J segment 10 bases; nucleotides outside the gene matches: 12. This CDR3 spans 15 amino acids. CDR3: CASSLDRLRQGNQYF. The CDR3, as DNA: TGTGCCAGCAGCTTAGATCGGTTAAGACAGGGAAACCAGTACTTC.

The gene calls are TRBV12-3 or TRBV12-4 and TRBJ1-1; D might be TRBD1 (5 bases). Deletions cut 5 bases from V and 5 bases from J, with 15 bases between. The CDR3 runs to 14 residues. DNA for the CDR3: TGTGCCAGCAGTATGGACACCCGAGGTACTGAAGCTTTCTTT. Protein product: CASSMDTRGTEAFF.

The chain uses TRBV29-1 and TRBJ2-2; 7 bases map to TRBD2. The V segment lost 4 bases and the J segment 2 bases; nucleotides outside the gene matches: 7. The CDR3 is 15 amino acids. CDR1 and CDR2 (germline): SQVTM, ANQGSEA. The CDR3, as DNA: TGCAGCGTTGTCCTAGCGGCTACTAACACCGGGGAGCTGTTTTTT. This codes for CSVVLAATNTGELFF.